This TCR beta chain was profiled in a study of T cells in Graves' hyperthyroidism and ophthalmopathy. Broader study findings: Among clonotypes expanded in thyroid above 0.001, most were also found in blood.

The CDR3 length is 15 residues. CDR1 and CDR2 from the germline V gene are MNHNS and SASEGT. Trimming left V 6 bases short and J 0 bases short, with 15 bases between. Amplification targeted TCR beta CDR3 regions from RNA transcripts. The HTBI primer set was used in a first-round RT-PCR of the TCR CDR3. Each CDR3 protein gets one entry after TCRdb re-called the multiplex PCR reads with MiXCR. The sample includes almost 500,000 distinct CDR3 sequences, about 20% of them seen just once. This clonotype was observed a few times. Antigen unknown. The cohort's ophthalmopathy patients, a group with duration under 3 months, had a Clinical Activity Score of at least 3 and a NOSPECS grade of at least 4.

Sequenced sample: blood. The chain employs TRBV6-1 and TRBJ2-7; perhaps TRBD2 as D (6 bases). This receptor was identified in a woman aged 70-85 years with Graves' ophthalmopathy. The CDR3 DNA reads TGTGCCAGCAGAGACGGGGGACTCAGCTCCTACGAGCAGTACTTC. This sequence encodes CASRDGGLSSYEQYF.